The 13 T cell receptor beta chains listed next were all sequenced from one sample in a study of cytomegalovirus exposure and HLA in healthy donors. TCRdb keeps only in-frame clones here, not all; method: immunoSEQ multiplex PCR. The top ten hold around 0.91% of the sample, which has some 310,000 clones, 70% to 90% seen once. Sequenced material: PBMCs. The receptor set was obtained from a young man in good health and CMV-seronegative.

The chain has TRBV19 and TRBJ2-1; TRBD1 might be the D (6 bases). The CDR3 is made up of 14 amino acids. CDR1 and CDR2 from the germline V gene are LNHDA and SQIVND (reference sequence). The ends were cut back, 8 bases at V and 5 bases at J, with 16 bases in the middle. The CDR3 region is CASSTGPLDNEQFF. For the CDR3, the DNA is TGTGCCAGTTCGACAGGTCCTCTCGACAATGAGCAGTTCTTC.

As to this clone: One end of the junction does not line up with germline, which may come from a read error. V usage is TRBV5-4 and J usage is TRBJ2-7; 9 nucleotides align to TRBD1. CDR1 is SGHNT, CDR2 YYREEE, per germline (reference sequence). The CDR3 has 14 residues. CDR3 residues: CASSQSTGGHEQYF. The CDR3 DNA reads as TGCGCCAGCAGCCAGTCCACAGGGGGCCACGAGCAGTACTTC.

The chain carries TRBV30 and TRBJ2-1; 8 bases fit TRBD2. V lost 2 bases and J lost 7; bases outside the gene matches: 1. This CDR3 has 12 residues. Germline CDR1 and CDR2: GTSNPN and SVGIG (reference sequence). CDR3 in DNA: TGTGCCTGGAGTACGGGGGGGAATGAGCAGTTCTTC. Translated: CAWSTGGNEQFF.

The chain combines TRBV7-9 with TRBJ2-3; 7 nucleotides match TRBD2. In germline, CDR1 is SEHNR, CDR2 FQNEAQ (reference sequence). The CDR3 is 13 residues long. Losses at the gene ends were 4 bases for V and 4 bases for J; bases not matched to a gene: 2. As DNA, the CDR3 is TGTGCCAGCAGCTCGACTAGCCCAGATACGCAGTATTTT. It yields the protein CASSSTSPDTQYF.

The rearrangement links TRBV12-5 to TRBJ2-3; 13 bases are a match to TRBD2. With V trimmed by 6 bases and J by 8 bases, 5 bases remained unmatched. CDR3 size: 14 residues. CDR1 is LGHNT, CDR2 FRNRAP, per germline. The CDR3 nucleotides are TGTGCTAGTGGGGAGAGACTAGCGGGGGGTACGCAGTATTTT. Protein sequence: CASGERLAGGTQYF.

The rearrangement joins TRBV7-2 to TRBJ1-2; possibly TRBD1 for D (6 bases). Looked up from germline, CDR1 is SGHTA and CDR2 is FQGNSA. The CDR3 contains 15 residues. Trimming cost V 2 bases and J 3 bases, with 13 bases left between them. The CDR3 sequence: CASSLLIRTDYGYTF. CDR3 coding DNA: TGTGCCAGCAGCTTACTGATTCGGACAGACTATGGCTACACCTTC.

This sequence joins TRBV29-1 and TRBJ1-2, with TRBD1 matching over 9 bases. The trim removed 2 bases at V and 4 bases at J, leaving 17 bases unmatched. The CDR3 is 18 amino acids. Germline V gives CDR1 SQVTM, CDR2 ANQGSEA. CDR3 region: CSVEMRGTGPPAAYGYTF. In DNA, the CDR3 is TGCAGCGTTGAAATGCGAGGGACAGGGCCCCCAGCAGCCTATGGCTACACCTTC. The full variable domain, completed using reference TRBV29-1 and TRBJ1-2, is SAVISQKPSRDICQRGTSLTIQCQVDSQVTMMFWYRQQPGQSLTLIATANQGSEATYESGFVIDKFPISRPNLTFSTLTVSNMSPEDSSIYLCSVEMRGTGPPAAYGYTFGSGTRLTVV.

This clone came up many times. The chain combines TRBV13 with TRBJ1-6; the D gene is possibly TRBD1 (6 bases). The CDR3 is 14 amino acids. Trimming left V 5 bases short and J 7 bases short, with 12 bases between. In germline, CDR1 is PRHDT, CDR2 FYEKMQ (reference sequence). CDR3 in amino acids: CASSMTGTNSPLHF. The DNA for the CDR3 is TGTGCCAGCAGCATGACAGGCACAAATTCACCCCTCCACTTT. The variable domain in full, completed from reference TRBV13 and TRBJ1-6, reads AAGVIQSPRHLIKEKRETATLKCYPIPRHDTVYWYQQGPGQDPQFLISFYEKMQSDKGSIPDRFSAQQFSDYHSELNMSSLELGDSALYFCASSMTGTNSPLHFGNGTRLTVT.

The rearrangement joins TRBV6-5 to TRBJ1-1, with D perhaps TRBD1 (6 bases). The V end was cut by 6 bases, the J end by 10 bases, with 15 bases between. This CDR3 region has 12 residues. Germline values: CDR1 MNHEY, CDR2 SVGAGI. The CDR3 spells CASSNRGEGAFF. Here the CDR3 DNA reads TGTGCCAGCAGCAATAGGGGGGAGGGAGCTTTCTTT.

V usage is TRBV12-5 and J usage is TRBJ2-2; 9 nucleotides align to TRBD1. This CDR3 region has 16 residues. Germline V gene sequence: CDR1 LGHNT, CDR2 FRNRAP. With 7 bases clipped from V and 6 bases from J, the junction kept 12 bases outside the gene matches. CDR3 DNA sequence: TGTGCTAGTGCCGAGGGACAGGGTGGGGTACCCGGGGAGCTGTTTTTT. Its translation: CASAEGQGGVPGELFF.

The chain's CDR3 is CASSTTQGSRGGDIQYF. CDR3 coding DNA: TGTGCCAGCAGCACTACACAGGGTTCTCGGGGTGGGGACATTCAGTACTTC. The V gene is TRBV2, the J gene TRBJ2-4; a weak D match, TRBD1 (6 bases). The ends were cut back, 6 bases at V and 8 bases at J, with 26 bases in the middle. The CDR3 runs 17 residues. CDR1 and CDR2 (germline): SNHLY, FYNNEI.

This chain joins TRBV5-6 and TRBJ2-6; possibly TRBD1 for D (5 bases). CDR3 size: 16 residues. The V gene's germline CDR1 is SGHDT and CDR2 YYEEEE. The ends were cut back, 2 bases at V and 4 bases at J, with 13 bases in the middle. The CDR3 DNA follows: TGTGCCAGCAGCTTTTTTAGGGGATCAGGGGCCAACGTCCTGACTTTC. This encodes CASSFFRGSGANVLTF.

The chain is built from TRBV4-3 and TRBJ2-1; the D gene is possibly TRBD2 (6 bases). The CDR3 covers 16 residues. The germline CDR1 and CDR2 sequences are LGHNA and YSLEER. Trimming pared 0 bases from V and 3 bases from J, leaving 12 bases between. Here the CDR3 reads CASSQDGGGHYNEQFF. The CDR3 DNA reads TGCGCCAGCAGCCAAGATGGGGGAGGTCACTACAATGAGCAGTTCTTC.